This T cell receptor beta chain came from a study of T cells in Graves' hyperthyroidism and ophthalmopathy. This CDR3 region has 10 residues. Trimming left V 3 bases short and J 6 bases short, with 2 bases between. Germline loops: CDR1 LNHDA, CDR2 SQIVND (reference sequence). The study's findings and limits: Within blood appeared most thyroid clonotypes that had expanded above 0.001. The model anticipated ophthalmopathy a median approximately 6.5 months pre-onset. A model using 13 V-J features told ophthalmopathy apart from stable hyperthyroidism.

TCR beta CDR3 regions were amplified from RNA. In the first-round RT-PCR of the TCR CDR3, the HTBI primer set was used. TCRdb itself ran the multiplex PCR reads through MiXCR, one entry per CDR3 protein. The sample has approximately 630,000 distinct CDR3 sequences, roughly 15% seen once. Remarks on this clonotype: What it binds is not known.

The sequence came from a woman in her thirties with Graves' hyperthyroidism. The chain has TRBV19 and TRBJ1-2; unclear D gene. The sample taken for sequencing was blood. The CDR3 here is CASSMNGYTF. The CDR3 bases are TGTGCCAGTAGTATGAATGGCTACACCTTC.